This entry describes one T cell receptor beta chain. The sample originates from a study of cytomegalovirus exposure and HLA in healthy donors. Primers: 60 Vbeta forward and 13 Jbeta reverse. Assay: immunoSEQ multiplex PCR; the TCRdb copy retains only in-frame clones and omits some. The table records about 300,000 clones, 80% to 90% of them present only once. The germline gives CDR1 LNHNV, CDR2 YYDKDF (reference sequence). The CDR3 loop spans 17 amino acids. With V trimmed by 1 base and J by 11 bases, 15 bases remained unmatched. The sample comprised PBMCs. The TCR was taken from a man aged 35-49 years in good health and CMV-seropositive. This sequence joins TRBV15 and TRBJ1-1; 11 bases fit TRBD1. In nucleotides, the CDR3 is TGTGCCACCAGCAGAGCTCTGGACAGGGGGCGCGAGGTTGGGGCTTTCTTT. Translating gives CATSRALDRGREVGAFF.